This T cell receptor (beta chain) came from a study of graft-versus-host responses after intestinal transplantation. The junction had 6 bases not matched to a gene; V was cut back by 1 base and J by 6 bases. The germline V gene has CDR1 SGHAT and CDR2 FQNNGV. The CDR3 is 15 residues long. Turning to this clone: Antigen specificity is unknown.

Repertoires were generated with immunoSEQ multiplex PCR, while TCRdb's copy carries only in-frame clones and drops some. The table records 90,000 to 130,000 clones, about 92% of them present only once. Notes on the study in general: Graft-donor T cell macrochimerism coincided with high graft-versus-host to host-versus-graft clonal ratios in allografts. Detection of GvH clones occurred in recipient marrow, and some had their first appearance in ileum or blood.

This chain uses TRBV11-2 with TRBJ2-3, with TRBD1 matching 8 bases. The material sequenced was unstimulated CD4+ T cells sorted from spleen or lymph node cells, taken before transplant. This clonotype originated in a human donor who was the organ donor for an intestinal transplant. The CDR3 sequence is CASSLGTGHGDTQYF. The CDR3 nucleotides are TGTGCCAGCAGCTTAGGGACAGGGCATGGGGATACGCAGTATTTT.